A single sample is the source of the 10 T cell receptor beta chains below, sequenced in a study of T cell repertoires in ileal Crohn's disease. Profiling relied on immunoSEQ multiplex PCR, and the TCRdb table lists in-frame clones only, not all of them. The sample has roughly 29,000 clones, around 77% seen once. The sample comprised ileal tissue. The receptors originated from an adult with Crohn's disease.

This clone is medium-sized within its sample. This chain joins TRBV6-1 and TRBJ1-3, with no clear D. The CDR3 runs 14 residues. Germline V gene lookup returns CDR1 MNHNS and CDR2 SASEGT. Trimming took off 4 bases at V and 0 bases at J, with 7 bases between the two ends. The CDR3 spells CASSVAISGNTIYF. The CDR3 bases are TGTGCCAGCAGTGTTGCGATCTCTGGAAACACCATATATTTT.

The rearrangement uses TRBV29-1 and TRBJ2-3; the match to TRBD1 covers 7 bases. The germline V gene has CDR1 SQVTM and CDR2 ANQGSEA. There are 14 residues in the CDR3. The ends lost 5 bases at V and 0 bases at J; junction bases unmatched: 5. This chain's CDR3 is CSVIPGQSTDTQYF. CDR3 DNA sequence: TGCAGCGTTATTCCGGGACAGAGCACAGATACGCAGTATTTT.

The V gene is TRBV6-1, the J gene TRBJ2-1; D remains unclear. The CDR3 spans 13 residues. V was pared by 0 bases and J by 9 bases, with 9 bases between. CDR1 and CDR2 from the germline V gene are MNHNS and SASEGT. The CDR3 loop is CASSEAVYTEQFF. The CDR3 bases are TGTGCCAGCAGTGAAGCGGTCTATACTGAGCAGTTCTTC.

The V gene is TRBV6-6, the J gene TRBJ2-1; 8 nucleotides line up with TRBD2. The germline V gene encodes CDR1 MNHNY and CDR2 SVGAGI (reference sequence). Unmatched junction bases numbered 4, after V lost 6 bases and J lost 0 bases. The CDR3 is 15 residues long. CDR3 DNA sequence: TGTGCCAGCAGCCCGCGGGGGGACTCCTACAATGAGCAGTTCTTC. Its translation: CASSPRGDSYNEQFF.

The chain combines TRBV30 with TRBJ2-3; the D gene is possibly TRBD2 (5 bases). V dropped 0 bases and J dropped 0 bases, with 7 bases sitting between them. Germline V CDR1 and CDR2: GTSNPN, SVGIG (reference sequence). This CDR3 has 14 amino acids. CDR3 DNA sequence: TGTGCCTGGAGTGTCGTAGCGAGCACAGATACGCAGTATTTT. Residues: CAWSVVASTDTQYF.

The rearrangement links TRBV6-6 to TRBJ2-1; weak D call: TRBD1 (6 bases). Germline CDR1 MNHNY, CDR2 SVGAGI (reference sequence). This CDR3 has 16 amino acids. Trimming stripped 6 bases from V and 5 bases from J, with 20 bases between. The CDR3 sequence is CASSRTDRTWHNEQFF. The CDR3 nucleotides are TGTGCCAGCAGCCGCACCGACAGGACATGGCACAATGAGCAGTTCTTC.

The chain uses TRBV9 and TRBJ2-5; 10 nucleotides agree with TRBD2. The V gene's germline CDR1 is SGDLS and CDR2 YYNGEE. Germline trimming cut 0 bases from V and 7 bases from J; bases unmatched to any gene: 18. CDR3 length equals 19 residues. CDR3 sequence (DNA): TGTGCCAGCAGCGTAGGGGAGGTTCTAGCGGGGGCCTTACCGGGGACCCAGTACTTC. It encodes CASSVGEVLAGALPGTQYF.

V usage is TRBV21-1 and J usage is TRBJ2-7; whether TRBD2, the table's D call, matches the DNA was not checked. TRBV21-1 is labeled a pseudogene. The CDR3 is made up of 14 amino acids. This chain's CDR3 is CASVPGLIGYEQYF. The CDR3 coding sequence is TGTGCCAGCGTCCCGGGACTAATAGGCTACGAGCAGTACTTC.

This clone was detected only once. The V call is TRBV5-1, the J call TRBJ2-6; D perhaps matches TRBD1 (5 bases). Germline CDR1 and CDR2: SGHRS and YFSETQ. The ends were cut back, 2 bases at V and 4 bases at J, with 7 bases in the middle. CDR3 length: 14 residues. CDR3 in amino acids: CASSFPGGANVLTF. For the CDR3, the DNA is TGCGCCAGCAGCTTTCCAGGGGGGGCCAACGTCCTGACTTTC.

The chain combines TRBV2 with TRBJ2-7; 10 bases align to TRBD1. This CDR3 is built from 14 residues. Germline values: CDR1 SNHLY, CDR2 FYNNEI. The J segment lost 4 bases and the V segment lost 8 bases, leaving 8 bases of the junction unmatched. CDR3 coding DNA: TGTGCCAGCCTCCCGGGACAGGGGCTGTACGAGCAGTACTTC. This gives the protein CASLPGQGLYEQYF. The full variable domain, its missing parts supplied by reference TRBV2 and TRBJ2-7, is EPEVTQTPSHQVTQMGQEVILRCVPISNHLYFYWYRQILGQKVEFLVSFYNNEISEKSEIFDDQFSVERPDGSNFTLKIRSTKLEDSAMYFCASLPGQGLYEQYFGPGTRLTVT.